This T cell receptor (beta chain) was identified in a study of CD8+ T cells in alopecia areata. Study-level information: A regimen of oral tofacitinib, 5 to 10 mg twice daily, was given to treated patients. Dosing with tofacitinib proceeded for 6 to 18 months, followed by 6 months off drug.

Germline V CDR1 and CDR2: SQVTM, ANQGSEA. Trimming shortened V by 7 bases and J by 1 base, and 14 bases separated the two germline ends. This CDR3 is 13 amino acids long. A note on this clone: Its antigen is unidentified.

RNA extraction and reverse transcription yielded cDNA as sequencing template. Assay: immunoSEQ multiplex PCR; the TCRdb copy retains only in-frame clones and omits some. The table shows about 140,000 clones, with around 83% occurring only once. The sample's treatment: oral pan-JAK inhibitor, 5-10 mg twice daily. General study points: The study found that many expanded lesional clones persisted in scalp and blood during tofacitinib.

J is TRBJ2-7 and V is TRBV29-1; no reliable D call. This specimen was CD8+ T cells sorted from blood, taken at week 4, from a patient treated with tofacitinib. The receptor comes from a human donor with alopecia areata. CDR3 loop: CSAHMTDSYEQYF. The CDR3 DNA reads as TGCAGCGCCCACATGACCGATTCCTACGAGCAGTACTTC.